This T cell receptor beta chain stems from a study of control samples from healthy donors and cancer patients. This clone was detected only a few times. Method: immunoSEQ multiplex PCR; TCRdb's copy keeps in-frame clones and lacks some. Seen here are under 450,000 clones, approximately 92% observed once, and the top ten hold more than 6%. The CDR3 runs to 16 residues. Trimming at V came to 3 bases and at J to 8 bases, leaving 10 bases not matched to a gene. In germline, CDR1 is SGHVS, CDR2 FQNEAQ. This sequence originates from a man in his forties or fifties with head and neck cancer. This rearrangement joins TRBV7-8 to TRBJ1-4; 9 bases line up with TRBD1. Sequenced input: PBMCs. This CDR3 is CASSFQPGQGQEKLFF. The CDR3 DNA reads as TGTGCCAGCAGCTTCCAACCGGGACAGGGCCAAGAAAAACTGTTTTTT.